This T cell receptor (beta chain) was sequenced during a study of T cells in Graves' hyperthyroidism and ophthalmopathy. Study results and caveats: In blood, most of the thyroid clonotypes expanded above 0.001 were also present.

These patients, aged 18 to 65, had recently diagnosed hyperthyroidism lasting under 2 months. From RNA transcripts, TCR beta CDR3 regions were amplified. First-round RT-PCR targeting the TCR CDR3 was performed with the HTBI primer set. TCRdb reprocessed the multiplex PCR reads with MiXCR, giving one entry per CDR3 protein. The sample has under 450,000 distinct CDR3 sequences, approximately 15% seen once. Notes on this clonotype: Its antigen is as yet unknown.

V was pared by 0 bases and J by 6 bases, with 16 bases between. The CDR3 extends over 16 amino acids. Germline CDR1 and CDR2: ENHRY and SYGVKD. The TCR was taken from a woman aged 18-29 years with Graves' hyperthyroidism. This rearrangement joins TRBV10-3 to TRBJ2-3, with D tentatively TRBD1 (5 bases). Sequences were obtained from blood. The CDR3 bases are TGTGCCATCAGTGAGTCGAGTGGACAATTGAGGGATACGCAGTATTTT. It specifies CAISESSGQLRDTQYF.